This TCR beta chain was captured in a study of cytomegalovirus exposure and HLA in healthy donors. Study context: An earlier analysis identified fewer than 130 million unique TCR beta sequences in approximately 190 million T cells.

As for this clone: Its antigen is as yet unknown.

Findings of the study overall: With further analysis later on, most CMV-associated TCR beta chains appeared HLA-restricted. Among TCR sequences, most were rare, though some public TCRs appeared in many donors.

PCR primers comprised 60 Vbeta and 13 Jbeta primers. The data were produced by immunoSEQ multiplex PCR, yet TCRdb's version contains in-frame clones alone and is incomplete. The sample includes 100,000 or so clones, 80% to 85% of them seen just once. This CDR3 is built from 15 residues. The germline gives CDR1 SGDLS, CDR2 YYNGEE. Unmatched junction bases numbered 7, after V lost 0 bases and J lost 8 bases. Sequencing was done on a sample of PBMCs. This clonotype originated in a man aged 35-49 years in good health and CMV-seronegative. The chain carries TRBV9 and TRBJ2-1, with 8 bases that match TRBD2. DNA of the CDR3: TGTGCCAGCAGCGTAGTCCCTAGCGGGCGGCATGAGCAGTTCTTC. It yields the protein CASSVVPSGRHEQFF.